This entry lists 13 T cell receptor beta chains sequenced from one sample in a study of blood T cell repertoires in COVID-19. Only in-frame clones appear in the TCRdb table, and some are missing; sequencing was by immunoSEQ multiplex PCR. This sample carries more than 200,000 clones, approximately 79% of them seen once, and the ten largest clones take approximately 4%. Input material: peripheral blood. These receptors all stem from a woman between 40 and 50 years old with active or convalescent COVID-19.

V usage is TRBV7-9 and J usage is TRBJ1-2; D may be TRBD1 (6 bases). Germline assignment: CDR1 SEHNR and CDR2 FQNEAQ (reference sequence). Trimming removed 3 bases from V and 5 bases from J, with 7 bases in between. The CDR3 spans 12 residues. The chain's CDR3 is CASSFRGYGYTF. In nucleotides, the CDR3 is TGTGCCAGCAGCTTTAGGGGGTATGGCTACACCTTC. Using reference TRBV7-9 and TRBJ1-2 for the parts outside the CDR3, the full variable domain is DTGVSQNPRHKITKRGQNVTFRCDPISEHNRLYWYRQTLGQGPEFLTYFQNEAQLEKSRLLSDRFSAERPKGSFSTLEIQRTEQGDSAMYLCASSFRGYGYTFGSGTRLTVV.

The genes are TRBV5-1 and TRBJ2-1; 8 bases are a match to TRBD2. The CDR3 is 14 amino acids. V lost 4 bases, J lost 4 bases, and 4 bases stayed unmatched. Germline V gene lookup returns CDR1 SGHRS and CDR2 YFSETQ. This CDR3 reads CASSSRGGYNEQFF. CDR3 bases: TGCGCCAGCAGCAGCCGGGGGGGATACAATGAGCAGTTCTTC.

CDR3 loop: CASSIGLAGGPTDTQYF. CDR3 in DNA: TGTGCCAGCAGCATCGGACTAGCGGGGGGGCCGACAGATACGCAGTATTTT. J is TRBJ2-3 and V is TRBV5-4, with TRBD2 matching 15 bases. The CDR3 contains 17 residues. Germline values: CDR1 SGHNT, CDR2 YYREEE (reference sequence). V gave up 4 bases and J gave up 3 bases; unmatched junction bases: 6.

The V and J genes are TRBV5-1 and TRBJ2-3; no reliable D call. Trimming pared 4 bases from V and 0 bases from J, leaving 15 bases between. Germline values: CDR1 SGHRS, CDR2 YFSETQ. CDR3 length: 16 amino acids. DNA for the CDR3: TGCGCCAGCAGCGTGAGTAACCCGACTAGCACAGATACGCAGTATTTT. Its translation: CASSVSNPTSTDTQYF.

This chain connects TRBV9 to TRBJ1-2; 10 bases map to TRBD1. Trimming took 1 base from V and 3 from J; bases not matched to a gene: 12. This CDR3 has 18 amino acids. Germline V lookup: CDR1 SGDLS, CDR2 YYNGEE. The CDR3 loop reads CASSVSRDRGLQDYGYTF. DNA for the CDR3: TGTGCCAGCAGCGTAAGTCGAGACAGGGGGCTTCAGGACTATGGCTACACCTTC.

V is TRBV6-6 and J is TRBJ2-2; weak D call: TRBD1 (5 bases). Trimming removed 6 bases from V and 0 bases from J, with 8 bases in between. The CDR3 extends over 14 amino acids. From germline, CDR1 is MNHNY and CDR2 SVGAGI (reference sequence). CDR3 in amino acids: CASRGPTNTGELFF. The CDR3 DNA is TGTGCCAGCAGGGGGCCCACGAACACCGGGGAGCTGTTTTTT.

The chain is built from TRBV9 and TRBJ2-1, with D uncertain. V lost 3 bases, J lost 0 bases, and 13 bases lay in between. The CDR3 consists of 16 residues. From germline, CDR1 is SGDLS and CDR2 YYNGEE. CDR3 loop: CASSGPTPRSYNEQFF. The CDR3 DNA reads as TGTGCCAGCAGCGGCCCTACCCCACGCTCCTACAATGAGCAGTTCTTC.

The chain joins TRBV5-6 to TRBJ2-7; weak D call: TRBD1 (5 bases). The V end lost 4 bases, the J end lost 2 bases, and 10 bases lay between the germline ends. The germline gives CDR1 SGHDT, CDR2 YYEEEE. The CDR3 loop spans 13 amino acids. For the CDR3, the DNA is TGTGCCAGCAGCCACCCAGGGACCTACGAGCAGTACTTC. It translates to CASSHPGTYEQYF.

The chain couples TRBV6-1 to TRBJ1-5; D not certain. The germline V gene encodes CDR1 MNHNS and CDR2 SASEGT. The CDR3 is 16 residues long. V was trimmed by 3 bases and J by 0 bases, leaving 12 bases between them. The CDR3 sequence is CASSEGTRYSNQPQHF. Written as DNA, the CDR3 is TGTGCCAGCAGTGAGGGCACTCGATATAGCAATCAGCCCCAGCATTTT.

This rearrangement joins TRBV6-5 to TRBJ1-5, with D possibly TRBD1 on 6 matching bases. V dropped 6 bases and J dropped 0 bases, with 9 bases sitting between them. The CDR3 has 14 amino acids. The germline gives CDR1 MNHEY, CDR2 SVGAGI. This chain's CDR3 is CASRGHFSNQPQHF. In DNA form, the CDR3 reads TGTGCCAGCAGGGGACATTTTAGCAATCAGCCCCAGCATTTT.

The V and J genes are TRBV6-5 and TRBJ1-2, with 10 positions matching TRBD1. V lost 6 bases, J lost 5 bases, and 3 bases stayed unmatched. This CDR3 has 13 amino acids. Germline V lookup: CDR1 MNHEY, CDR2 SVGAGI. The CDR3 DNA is TGTGCCAGCAGCTCGGGACAGGGGTATGGCTACACCTTC. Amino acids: CASSSGQGYGYTF.

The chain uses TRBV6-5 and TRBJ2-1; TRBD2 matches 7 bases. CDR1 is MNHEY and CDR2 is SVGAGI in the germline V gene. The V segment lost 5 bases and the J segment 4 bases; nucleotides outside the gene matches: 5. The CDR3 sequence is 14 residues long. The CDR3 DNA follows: TGTGCCAGCAGTCGACCGGGACTATACAATGAGCAGTTCTTC. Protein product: CASSRPGLYNEQFF.

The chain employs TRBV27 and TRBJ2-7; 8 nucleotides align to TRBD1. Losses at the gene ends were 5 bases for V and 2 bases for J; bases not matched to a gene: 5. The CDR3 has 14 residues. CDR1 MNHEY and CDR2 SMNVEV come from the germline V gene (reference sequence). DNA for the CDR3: TGTGCCAGCAGTCCATCGACAGGGGCCTACGAGCAGTACGTC. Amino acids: CASSPSTGAYEQYV.